This is a list of T cell receptor beta chains from one sample in a study of T cells in Graves' hyperthyroidism and ophthalmopathy. Via MiXCR, TCRdb re-called the multiplex PCR reads, giving one row per CDR3 protein. The sample records over 200,000 distinct CDR3 sequences, approximately 14% being singletons. Material: blood. The origin of the receptors is a woman aged 40 to 50 with Graves' hyperthyroidism that later progressed to Graves' ophthalmopathy. The CDR3 runs from the conserved cysteine through the conserved F or W. The D gene is left open where the match is weak. The size field is filled for only some rows; it gives once, few, many or a size class.

D gene: -
J gene: TRBJ2-1
V gene: TRBV4-1
clone size: -
CDR3 protein: CASSPGAGSYNEQFF
CDR3 DNA: TGCGCCAGCAGCCCAGGGGCGGGATCCTACAATGAGCAGTTCTTC

D gene: TRBD2
J gene: TRBJ2-2
V gene: TRBV10-2
clone size: -
CDR3 protein: CASNPTAGAGTGELFF
CDR3 DNA: TGCGCCAGCAATCCCACAGCGGGAGCGGGCACCGGGGAGCTGTTTTTT

D gene: -
J gene: TRBJ1-1
V gene: TRBV5-5
clone size: -
CDR3 protein: CASSLVGRNMNTEAFF
CDR3 DNA: TGTGCCAGCAGCTTGGTGGGGAGGAACATGAACACTGAAGCTTTCTTT

D gene: TRBD1
J gene: TRBJ1-2
V gene: TRBV20-1
clone size: -
CDR3 protein: CSASPGQGGYGYTF
CDR3 DNA: TGCAGTGCTAGCCCAGGACAGGGGGGCTATGGCTACACCTTC

D gene: -
J gene: TRBJ2-7
V gene: TRBV11-2
clone size: many
CDR3 protein: CASRAPGLGTYEQYF
CDR3 DNA: TGTGCCAGCAGAGCGCCGGGACTGGGTACCTACGAGCAGTACTTC

D gene: TRBD2
J gene: TRBJ2-2
V gene: TRBV2
clone size: many
CDR3 protein: CASSTSVSNTGELFF
CDR3 DNA: TGTGCCAGCAGTACTAGCGTATCGAACACCGGGGAGCTGTTTTTT

D gene: -
J gene: TRBJ2-7
V gene: TRBV20-1
clone size: -
CDR3 protein: CSARESRDFYEQYF
CDR3 DNA: TGCAGTGCTAGAGAATCAAGAGACTTCTACGAGCAGTACTTC

D gene: TRBD1
J gene: TRBJ1-6
V gene: TRBV20-1
clone size: -
CDR3 protein: CSAKRGTGSSYNSPLHF
CDR3 DNA: TGCAGTGCTAAGAGAGGGACAGGGAGCTCCTATAATTCACCCCTCCACTTT

D gene: -
J gene: TRBJ2-1
V gene: TRBV15
clone size: many
CDR3 protein: CATSRGTGTLSYNEQFF
CDR3 DNA: TGTGCCACCAGCAGGGGAACCGGGACTCTCTCCTACAATGAGCAGTTCTTC

D gene: TRBD2
J gene: TRBJ2-1
V gene: TRBV5-5
clone size: many
CDR3 protein: CASSSSGTSAHNEQFF
CDR3 DNA: TGTGCCAGCAGCTCCTCCGGGACTAGCGCCCACAATGAGCAGTTCTTC